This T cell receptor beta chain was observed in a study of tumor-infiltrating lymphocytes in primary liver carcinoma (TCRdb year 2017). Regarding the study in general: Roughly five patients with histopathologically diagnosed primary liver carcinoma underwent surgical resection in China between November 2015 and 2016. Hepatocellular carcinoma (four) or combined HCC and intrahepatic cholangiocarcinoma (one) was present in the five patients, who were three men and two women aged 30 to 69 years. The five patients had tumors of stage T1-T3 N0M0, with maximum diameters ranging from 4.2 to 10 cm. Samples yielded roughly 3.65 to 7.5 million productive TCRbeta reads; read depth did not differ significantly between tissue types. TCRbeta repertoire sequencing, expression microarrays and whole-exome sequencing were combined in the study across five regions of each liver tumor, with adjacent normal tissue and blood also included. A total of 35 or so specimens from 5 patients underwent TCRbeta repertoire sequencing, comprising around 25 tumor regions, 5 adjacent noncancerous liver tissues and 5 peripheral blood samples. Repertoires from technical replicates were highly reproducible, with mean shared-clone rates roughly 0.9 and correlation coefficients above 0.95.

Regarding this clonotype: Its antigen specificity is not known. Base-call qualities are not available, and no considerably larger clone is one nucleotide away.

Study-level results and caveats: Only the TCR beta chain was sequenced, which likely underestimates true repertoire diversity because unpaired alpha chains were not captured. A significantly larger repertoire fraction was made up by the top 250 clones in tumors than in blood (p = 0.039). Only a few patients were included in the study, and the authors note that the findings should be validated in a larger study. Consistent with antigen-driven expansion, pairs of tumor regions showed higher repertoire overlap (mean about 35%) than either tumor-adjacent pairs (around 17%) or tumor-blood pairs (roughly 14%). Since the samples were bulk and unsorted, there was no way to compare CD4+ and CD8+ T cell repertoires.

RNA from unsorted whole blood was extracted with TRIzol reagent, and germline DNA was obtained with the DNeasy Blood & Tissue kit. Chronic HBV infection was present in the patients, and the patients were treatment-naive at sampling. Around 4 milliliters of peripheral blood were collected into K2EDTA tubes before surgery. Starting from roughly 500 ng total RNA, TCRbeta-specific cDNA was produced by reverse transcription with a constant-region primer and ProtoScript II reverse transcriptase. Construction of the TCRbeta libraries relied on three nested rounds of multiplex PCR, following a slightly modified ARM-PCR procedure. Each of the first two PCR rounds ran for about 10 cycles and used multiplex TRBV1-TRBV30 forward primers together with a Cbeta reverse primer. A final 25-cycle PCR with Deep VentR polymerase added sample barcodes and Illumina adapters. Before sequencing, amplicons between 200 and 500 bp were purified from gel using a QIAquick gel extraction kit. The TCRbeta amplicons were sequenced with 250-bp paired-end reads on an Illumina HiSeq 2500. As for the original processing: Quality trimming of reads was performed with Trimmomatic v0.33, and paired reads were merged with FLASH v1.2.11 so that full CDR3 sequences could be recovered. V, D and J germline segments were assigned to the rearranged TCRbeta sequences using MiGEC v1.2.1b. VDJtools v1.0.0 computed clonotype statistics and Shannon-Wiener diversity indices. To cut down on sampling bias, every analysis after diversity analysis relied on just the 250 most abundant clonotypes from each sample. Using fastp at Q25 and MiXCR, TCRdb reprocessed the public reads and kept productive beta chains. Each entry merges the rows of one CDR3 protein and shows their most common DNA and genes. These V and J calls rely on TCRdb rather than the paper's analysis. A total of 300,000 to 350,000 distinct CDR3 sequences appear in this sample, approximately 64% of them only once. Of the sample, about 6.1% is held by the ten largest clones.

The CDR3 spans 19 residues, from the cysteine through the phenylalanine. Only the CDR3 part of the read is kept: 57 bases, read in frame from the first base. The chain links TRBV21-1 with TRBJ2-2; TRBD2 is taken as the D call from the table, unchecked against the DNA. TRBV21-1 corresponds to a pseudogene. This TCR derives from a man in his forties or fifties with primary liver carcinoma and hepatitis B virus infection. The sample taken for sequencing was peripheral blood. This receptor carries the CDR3 CASSKGTSGSSSKAGELFF. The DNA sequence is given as TGTGCCAGCAGCAAAGGGACTAGCGGTTCCTCTTCGAAGGCCGGGGAGCTGTTTTTT.